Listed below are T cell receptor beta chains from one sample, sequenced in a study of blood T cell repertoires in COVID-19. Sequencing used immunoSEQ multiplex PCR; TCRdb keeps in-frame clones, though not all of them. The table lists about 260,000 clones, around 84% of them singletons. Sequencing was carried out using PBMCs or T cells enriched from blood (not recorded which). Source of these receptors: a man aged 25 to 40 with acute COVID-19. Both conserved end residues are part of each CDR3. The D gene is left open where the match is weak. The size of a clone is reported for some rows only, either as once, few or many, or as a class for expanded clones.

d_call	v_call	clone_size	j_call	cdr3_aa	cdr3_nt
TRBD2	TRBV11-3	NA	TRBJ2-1	CASSPGLAGAGIIF	TGTGCCAGCAGCCCCGGACTAGCGGGGGCCGGTATAATCTTC
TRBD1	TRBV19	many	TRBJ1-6	CASSRQGLPLHF	TGTGCCAGTAGCCGACAGGGGTTACCCCTCCACTTT
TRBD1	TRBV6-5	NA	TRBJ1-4	CASSYRGLTEKLFF	TGTGCCAGCAGTTACAGGGGGCTGACGGAAAAACTGTTTTTT
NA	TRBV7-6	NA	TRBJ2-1	CASSSDLRVYEQFF	TGTGCCAGCAGCTCGGATCTCAGGGTTTACGAGCAGTTCTTC
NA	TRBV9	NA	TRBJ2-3	CASSTPWEGGDTQYF	TGTGCCAGCAGCACGCCTTGGGAGGGGGGAGATACGCAGTATTTT
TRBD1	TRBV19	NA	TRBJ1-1	CASRTPDRGTEAFF	TGTGCCAGTAGAACCCCAGACAGGGGAACTGAAGCTTTCTTT
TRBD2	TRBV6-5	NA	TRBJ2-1	CASSSILAGASGEQFF	TGTGCCAGCAGTTCAATACTAGCGGGGGCCTCGGGTGAGCAGTTCTTC
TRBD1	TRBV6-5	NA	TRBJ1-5	CASASIGQGFQPQHF	TGTGCCAGCGCTAGTATCGGACAGGGATTTCAGCCCCAGCATTTT
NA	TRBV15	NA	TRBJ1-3	CATSTFSSGNTIYF	TGTGCCACCAGCACCTTTAGCTCTGGAAACACCATATATTTT
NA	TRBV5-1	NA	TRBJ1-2	CASSPGDNNYGYTF	TGCGCCAGCAGCCCAGGGGACAATAACTATGGCTACACCTTC
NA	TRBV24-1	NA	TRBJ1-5	CATSDGQFSNQPQHF	TGTGCCACCAGTGATGGACAATTTAGCAATCAGCCCCAGCATTTT
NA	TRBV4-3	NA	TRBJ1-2	CASSQAQGNYGYTF	TGCGCCAGCAGCCAGGCACAGGGTAACTATGGCTACACCTTC
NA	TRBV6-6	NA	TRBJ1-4	CASSYLAGPEKLFF	TGTGCCAGCAGTTATCTGGCAGGGCCGGAAAAACTGTTTTTT
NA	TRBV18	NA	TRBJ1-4	CASSLGQEKLFF	TGTGCCAGCTCCCTCGGACAGGAAAAACTGTTTTTT
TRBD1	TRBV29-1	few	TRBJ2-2	CSVQPGTAHTGELFF	TGCAGCGTCCAACCCGGGACAGCACACACCGGGGAGCTGTTTTTT
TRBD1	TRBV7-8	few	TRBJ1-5	CASSLVRDRGQPQHF	TGTGCCAGCAGCTTAGTCCGGGACAGGGGACAGCCCCAGCATTTT
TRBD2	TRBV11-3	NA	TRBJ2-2	CASKLAGSTGELFF	TGTGCCAGCAAACTAGCGGGGTCCACCGGGGAGCTGTTTTTT
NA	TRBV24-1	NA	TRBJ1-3	CATSDPPEGTIYF	TGTGCCACCAGTGATCCCCCGGAGGGCACCATATATTTT
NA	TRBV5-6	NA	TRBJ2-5	CASSLDSRAQYF	TGTGCCAGCAGCTTGGATAGCCGGGCCCAGTACTTC
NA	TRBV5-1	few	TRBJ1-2	CASSLDGNYGYTF	TGCGCCAGCAGCTTGGACGGTAACTATGGCTACACCTTC
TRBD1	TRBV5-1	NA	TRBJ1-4	CASSAGQGAFEKLFF	TGTGCCAGCAGTGCGGGACAGGGGGCGTTTGAAAAACTGTTTTTT
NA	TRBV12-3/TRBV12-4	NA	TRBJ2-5	CASSLSGVETQYF	TGTGCCAGCAGTTTGTCCGGGGTAGAGACCCAGTACTTC
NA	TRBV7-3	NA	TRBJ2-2	CASSVVYTGELFF	TGTGCCAGCAGCGTAGTTTACACCGGGGAGCTGTTTTTT
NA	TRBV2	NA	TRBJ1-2	CASSPVAGRSMRYTF	TGTGCCAGCAGCCCAGTGGCGGGAAGGAGTATGAGGTACACCTTC
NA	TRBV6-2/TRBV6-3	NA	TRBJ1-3	CASSYRGNSGNTIYF	TGTGCCAGCAGTTACCGGGGGAACTCTGGAAACACCATATATTTT
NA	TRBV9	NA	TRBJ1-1	CASSSGRGKNTEAFF	TGTGCCAGCAGCTCTGGACGGGGGAAGAACACTGAAGCTTTCTTT